This TCR beta chain was profiled in a study of CD8 T cells in ankylosing spondylitis. This clonotype has more than one count but fewer than ten. The antigen is not known. Study-wide points: According to the report, clones linked to the disease were significantly enriched in matched synovial fluid samples taken from ankylosing spondylitis patients. Earlier studies detected some motif variants in reactive arthritis synovial fluid and blood. Blood from ankylosing spondylitis patients appeared to carry a characteristic roughly 8-variant TCR beta motif.

Molecular-barcoded quantitative 5'-RACE produced these TCR beta libraries. TCRdb independently ran MiXCR on the 5' RACE reads; one entry per CDR3 protein. The sample records 250,000 to 350,000 distinct CDR3 sequences, roughly 20% being singletons. V was clipped by 1 base and J by 12 bases, with 13 bases between them. CDR3 length: 13 residues. Germline CDR1 SGHTA, CDR2 FQGNSA. The receptor comes from a male donor with ankylosing spondylitis or in good health (not recorded which). The sample was blood, either unsorted or a sorted T cell fraction (not recorded which). V and J are TRBV7-2 and TRBJ2-1, with D possibly matching TRBD2 (6 bases). The CDR3 coding sequence is TGTGCCAGCAGCTTAGTCGGTCTAGCGACGCAGTTCTTC. Protein sequence: CASSLVGLATQFF.